This T cell receptor (beta chain) was captured by sequencing in a study of blood T cell repertoires in COVID-19 (dated by TCRdb to the early 2020s). Turning to the overall study: The collaborator samples originated in the United States, Italy and Spain and spanned the acute and convalescent phases of COVID-19. The prospective study material was composed of cDNA or gDNA derived from T cells, B-cell-depleted T cells, or PBMCs. Deeply sampled blood TCRbeta repertoires from subjects exposed to, actively infected with, or recovered from COVID-19 were included in the dataset. The repertoires were made available in a free public database intended to serve as a resource for research on the immune response to SARS-CoV-2. Samples were obtained from the ongoing ImmuneRACE study (first 160 participants) and from about 1,300 subjects provided by 6 global collaborators. The sample metadata nearly always contained a de-identified subject ID, COVID-19 status, age in years and sex. Where available, HLA class I and class II types were obtained from metadata supplied by the sample provider rather than from assay-based typing. On the study overall, not on this receptor specifically: The quantity of clinical and demographic metadata differed by source and by participant and was supplied without curation.

This clone was counted a single time. Its target antigen remains unknown. Base qualities are not provided; no much larger clone lies one nucleotide away. The collaborating institutions used their own protocols to collect whole blood in K2EDTA tubes. Collaborator samples were shipped for TCRbeta analysis as frozen whole blood, isolated PBMCs, or DNA extracted from either sample type. The immunoSEQ Assay, a bias-controlled multiplex PCR, was used to amplify TCRbeta CDR3 regions from genomic DNA. On the authors' methods: The number of nucleated cells in each sample was estimated by amplification of reference gene primers within the assay. To quantify the absolute abundance of each unique TCRbeta CDR3 rearrangement, sequence reads were collapsed and filtered. For each sample, productive Simpson clonality was calculated by taking the square root of Simpson's diversity index across productive rearrangements. Not all clones reach the TCRdb copy of this immuneACCESS table, which keeps in-frame sequences only. Checked studies attribute under half of the gap to unresolved V genes and leave the rest unexplained. V and J calls and clone size are as listed in that table; D and trimming were resolved from the DNA. For this sample there are over 100,000 clones; approximately 81% appear just once. The ten largest account for roughly 1.4% of the sample.

The CDR3 starts with the cysteine, ends with the phenylalanine, and has 13 residues. Only the CDR3 DNA is retained, 39 bases long and in frame from the first base. Per the germline V gene, KGHSH is the CDR1 and LQKENI is the CDR2. V and J are truncated by 1 base and 5 bases respectively, leaving an intervening sequence of 9 bases. Recombination connected TRBV18 to TRBJ2-7; matching of 6 bases hints at TRBD1 as the D gene. Sequencing input: peripheral blood. This TCR came from a man in his forties with acute or convalescent COVID-19. The nucleotides are TGTGCCAGCTCACCACGGCAGGGGAACGAGCAGTACTTC. It translates to CASSPRQGNEQYF.